The rows below give T cell receptor beta chains drawn from one sample of a study of blood T cell repertoires in COVID-19. Clones were sequenced by immunoSEQ multiplex PCR, and TCRdb holds only the in-frame ones, with some missing. The data contain 200,000 to 300,000 clones, about 86% of them seen just once; the ten biggest clones take up about 2%. Sequencing used peripheral blood. These receptors all stem from a young man with active or convalescent COVID-19. Each CDR3 is given with its conserved first and last residue. Each record gives: clone size, V gene, J gene, D gene, CDR3 DNA, CDR3 protein. The D gene is left open where the match is weak. Some rows have no size entry. The others give once, few or many, or a class for an expanded clone.

NA	TRBV19	TRBJ1-1	NA	TGTGCCAGTAGTTTAGCCCTCACTAAAACTGAAGCTTTCTTT	CASSLALTKTEAFF
NA	TRBV19	TRBJ1-3	NA	TGTGCCAGTAGTACGGTGCAGGGAGGAAACACCATATATTTT	CASSTVQGGNTIYF
NA	TRBV7-2	TRBJ2-3	NA	TGTGCCAGCAGCTCAAATCGGGGGGCCAGCACAGATACGCAGTATTTT	CASSSNRGASTDTQYF
once	TRBV7-6	TRBJ2-2	NA	TGTGCCAGCAGCTCCAGAGCAATGGGGGGCGGGGAGCTGTTTTTT	CASSSRAMGGGELFF
few	TRBV19	TRBJ2-1	TRBD2	TGTGCCAGTAGTATAGTGGGGCTAGCGGCTAGTTACAATGAGCAGTTCTTC	CASSIVGLAASYNEQFF
once	TRBV2	TRBJ1-1	NA	TGTGCCAGCAGTGAGGGCCCGAACACTGAAGCTTTCTTT	CASSEGPNTEAFF
few	TRBV5-4	TRBJ1-1	TRBD1	TGTGCCAGCAGCCATGACAGGGACACTGAAGCTTTCTTT	CASSHDRDTEAFF
NA	TRBV5-5	TRBJ2-1	TRBD1	TGTGCCAGCAGCCCATTCAGGGACAGCCTCTACAATGAGCAGTTCTTC	CASSPFRDSLYNEQFF
NA	TRBV20-1	TRBJ1-5	NA	TGCAGTGCTAGTGCGGGGTGGCCTGATCAGCCCCAGCATTTT	CSASAGWPDQPQHF
NA	TRBV7-9	TRBJ2-1	NA	TGTGCCAGCAGTAGAAGACAGGAGAACAATGAGCAGTTCTTC	CASSRRQENNEQFF
NA	TRBV6-5	TRBJ2-7	TRBD1	TGTGCCACCCGACCGGGACAGGGGGTCTACGAGCAGTACTTC	CATRPGQGVYEQYF
NA	TRBV24-1	TRBJ2-2	TRBD2	TGTGCCACCAGCTCCAGCGGGGGGGCATCCGGGGAGCTGTTTTTT	CATSSSGGASGELFF
NA	TRBV9	TRBJ1-4	NA	TGTGCCAGCAGCGCCAATGGACTAGCTAATGAAAAACTGTTTTTT	CASSANGLANEKLFF
NA	TRBV5-1	TRBJ2-5	TRBD1	TGCGCCAGCAGCTCCACCAAACAGGGGACCCAAGAGACCCAGTACTTC	CASSSTKQGTQETQYF
NA	TRBV5-1	TRBJ2-3	TRBD1	TGCGCCAGCAGCCAGAGGACAGGGGGTACCACAGATACGCAGTATTTT	CASSQRTGGTTDTQYF
NA	TRBV7-6	TRBJ2-2	NA	TGTGCCAGCAGCTCAGGATTTTCCGGTGGCGCCGGGGAGCTGTTTTTT	CASSSGFSGGAGELFF
NA	TRBV29-1	TRBJ1-1	NA	TGCAGCGTCGCAACAGGGACAACTGAGAAAGCTTTCTTT	CSVATGTTEKAFF